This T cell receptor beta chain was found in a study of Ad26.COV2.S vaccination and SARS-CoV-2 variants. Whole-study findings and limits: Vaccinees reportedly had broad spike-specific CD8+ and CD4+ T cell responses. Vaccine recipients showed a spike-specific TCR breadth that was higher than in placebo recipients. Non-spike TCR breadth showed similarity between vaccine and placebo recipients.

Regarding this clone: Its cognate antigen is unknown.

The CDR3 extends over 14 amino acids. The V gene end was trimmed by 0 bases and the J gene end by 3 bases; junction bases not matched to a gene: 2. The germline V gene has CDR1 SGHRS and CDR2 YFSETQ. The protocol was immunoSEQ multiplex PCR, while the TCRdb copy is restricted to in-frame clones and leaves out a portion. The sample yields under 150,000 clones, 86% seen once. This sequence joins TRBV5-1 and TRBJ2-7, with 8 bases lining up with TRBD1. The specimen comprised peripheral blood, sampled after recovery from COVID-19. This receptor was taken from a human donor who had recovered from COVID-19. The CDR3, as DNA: TGCGCCAGCAGCTTGGGGGACAGGATCTACGAGCAGTACTTC. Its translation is CASSLGDRIYEQYF.